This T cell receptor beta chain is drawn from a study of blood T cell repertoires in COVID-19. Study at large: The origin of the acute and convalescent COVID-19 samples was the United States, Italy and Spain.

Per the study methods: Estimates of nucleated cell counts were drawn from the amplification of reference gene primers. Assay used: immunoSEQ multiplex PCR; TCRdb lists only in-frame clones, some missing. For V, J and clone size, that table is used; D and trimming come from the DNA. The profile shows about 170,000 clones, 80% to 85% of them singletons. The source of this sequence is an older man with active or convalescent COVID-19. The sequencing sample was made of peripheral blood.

In DNA form, the CDR3 reads TGTGCCAGCAGTTACCCCAATGGGGGGTCAGATACGCAGTATTTT. Its protein is CASSYPNGGSDTQYF. This chain uses TRBV6-6 with TRBJ2-3; maybe TRBD2 (6 bases). The CDR3 spans 15 residues. CDR1 and CDR2 from the germline V gene are MNHNY and SVGAGI (reference sequence). V was trimmed by 2 bases and J by 4 bases, leaving 13 bases between them.